This TCR beta chain was sequenced in a study of OX40 agonist ivuxolimab in advanced cancers. Study details: Two cutaneous melanoma patients and one hepatocellular carcinoma patient, three in all, had partial responses.

The CDR3 loop spans 14 amino acids. V gave up 4 bases and J gave up 3 bases, with 12 bases separating them. Per germline, CDR1 LNHDA and CDR2 SQIVND (reference sequence). Individuals having autoimmune disease history or systemic immunosuppression were not enrolled. Profiling relied on immunoSEQ multiplex PCR, and the TCRdb table lists in-frame clones only, not all of them. Of about 70,000 clones detected, 60% to 80% appear once; the ten largest clones hold roughly 5.4%. The sequence came from an adult with an advanced solid tumor such as melanoma, head and neck, liver or kidney cancer. Here the sequenced sample was CD4+ or CD8+ T cells sorted from blood, taken in a trial of the OX40 agonist ivuxolimab. This rearrangement joins TRBV19 to TRBJ1-1; D remains ambiguous. CDR3 sequence: CASSTPRTHTEAFF. CDR3 nucleotide sequence: TGTGCCAGTAGTACCCCTAGGACCCACACTGAAGCTTTCTTT.